This T cell receptor (beta chain) was identified during a study of post-analysis software for immune sequencing data. The wider study: Relapsing-remitting, secondary progressive and progressive-relapsing courses of multiple sclerosis were included.

About this clonotype: As yet, its antigen is unknown.

Libraries were made from TCR beta cDNA, and they carried unique molecular identifiers. A population of 1 to 10 million T cells gave rise to about half a million cDNA molecules. TCRdb re-analysed the PCR reads in MiXCR, keeping a single row per CDR3 protein. The profile shows more than 500,000 distinct CDR3 sequences, around 31% of them singletons. General observations from the study: The F measure placed samples prepared in the same batch into strongly shared clusters. Elevated frequency relative to controls characterized four or five TRBV segments in patients, TRBV5-6, TRBV5-1 and TRBV20-1 among them. The study found significantly lower normalized Chao1 diversity in multiple sclerosis patients than in controls.

The CDR3 runs to 15 residues. In germline, CDR1 is KGHSH, CDR2 LQKENI. The ends lost 2 bases at V and 1 base at J; junction bases unmatched: 4. The sample taken for sequencing was blood. The chain has TRBV18 and TRBJ2-7, with TRBD1 matching over 8 bases. The receptor comes from a girl aged 2 to 17 with multiple sclerosis. The CDR3: CASSPSQGVSYEQYF. The CDR3 nucleotides read TGTGCCAGCTCACCATCACAGGGGGTATCCTACGAGCAGTACTTC. Supplemented by reference TRBV18 and TRBJ2-7, the full variable domain reads NAGVMQNPRHLVRRRGQEARLRCSPMKGHSHVYWYRQLPEEGLKFMVYLQKENIIDESGMPKERFSAEFPKEGPSILRIQQVVRGDSAAYFCASSPSQGVSYEQYFGPGTRLTVT.